One TCR beta chain is described in this entry. Its antigen is undetermined. Here immunoSEQ multiplex PCR was the method, and the copy in TCRdb shows in-frame clones only, minus some. The top ten hold over 6.5% of the sample, which has fewer than 90,000 clones, approximately 94% seen once. This record comes from a study of PD-1 blockade in classical Hodgkin lymphoma. Study observations and caveats: Reports described newly diagnosed patients as having lower baseline TCR diversity than healthy donors.

Relapse after autologous stem cell transplantation occurred in every patient, and brentuximab vedotin exposure varied. The TCR originated in a human donor with classical Hodgkin lymphoma. Here the sequenced sample was peripheral blood mononuclear cells (PBMCs), taken at baseline.

The CDR3 reads CASSLGTSATWVDNEQFF. CDR3 DNA sequence: TGTGCCAGCAGCTTGGGGACTAGCGCGACGTGGGTCGACAATGAGCAGTTCTTC. The V gene is TRBV7-3, the J gene TRBJ2-1, with 10 bases that match TRBD2. CDR1 is SGHTA, CDR2 FQGTGA, per germline. This CDR3 spans 18 amino acids. With V trimmed by 3 bases and J by 5 bases, 13 bases remained unmatched.